This T cell receptor (beta chain) appears in the sequencing data of a study of T cell repertoires in cytomegalovirus infection. Study-level results: HLA-C-restricted CMV-specific TCR beta clonotypes were dominant in the ex vivo response.

This clonotype was counted a few times. Its antigen is unidentified. TCRdb processed the reads anew with MiXCR; each CDR3 protein has one entry. The data show 110,000 or so distinct CDR3 sequences, 30% seen once. Germline V gene sequence: CDR1 LGHNT, CDR2 FRNRAP. This CDR3 contains 14 residues. V dropped 5 bases and J dropped 1 base, with 11 bases sitting between them. The TCR sequence derives from a human donor in good health (CMV status not recorded). Some clones in this sample may be carry-over from other donors' samples. The input for sequencing was CD8+ T cells from cultured PBMCs, taken from culture after CMV antigen stimulation. The V call is TRBV12-5, the J call TRBJ1-1; D uncertain. CDR3 loop: CASGPGVPNTEAFF. The CDR3 DNA sequence: TGTGCTAGTGGTCCCGGGGTTCCGAACACTGAAGCTTTCTTT.